Below, 14 T cell receptor beta chains from the same sample are listed, as sequenced in a study of T cell responses to AZD1222 COVID-19 vaccine. The data were produced by immunoSEQ multiplex PCR, yet TCRdb's version contains in-frame clones alone and is incomplete. The sample yields roughly 140,000 clones, around 88% seen once. The source material was peripheral blood, sampled on day 0 of AZD1222 vaccination. The source of these receptors is an adult in good health.

The genes are TRBV6-2 or TRBV6-3 and TRBJ2-5; a possible D gene is TRBD2 (6 bases). V was cut by 5 bases and J by 5 bases, with 15 bases left in between. Germline V gives CDR1 MNHEY, CDR2 SVGEGT. CDR3 length: 14 amino acids. CDR3 region: CASSPLGRGETQYF. Here the CDR3 DNA reads TGTGCCAGCAGTCCCTTGGGGCGGGGCGAGACCCAGTACTTC.

The CDR3 reads CASSQEGRAENIQYF. For the CDR3, the DNA is TGCGCCAGCAGCCAAGAGGGACGAGCAGAAAACATTCAGTACTTC. V usage is TRBV4-3 and J usage is TRBJ2-4; D could derive from TRBD1 or TRBD2 (5 bases each). Trimming stripped 0 bases from V and 5 bases from J, with 11 bases between. There are 15 residues in the CDR3. From germline, CDR1 is LGHNA and CDR2 YSLEER.

In this sample, this clone turned up once. The same CDR3 is also encoded by other DNA sequences in this sample. This chain connects TRBV7-8 to TRBJ1-2, with a weak D call TRBD1 (5 bases). This CDR3 region has 13 residues. Trimming removed 6 bases from V and 5 bases from J, with 13 bases in between. Germline CDR1 reads SGHVS; CDR2 reads FQNEAQ. The CDR3 loop is CASSLGGGYGYTF. CDR3 sequence (DNA): TGTGCCAGCAGTCTCGGTGGGGGATATGGCTACACCTTC.

The chain couples TRBV6-2 or TRBV6-3 to TRBJ2-5; D is perhaps TRBD2 (5 bases). Trimming removed 5 bases at V and 7 bases at J, with 14 bases between. From germline, CDR1 is MNHEY and CDR2 SVGEGT. The CDR3 has 13 amino acids. CDR3 protein: CASSPAAMGTQYF. The CDR3, as DNA: TGTGCCAGCAGTCCAGCGGCGATGGGGACCCAGTACTTC.

The chain links TRBV5-6 to TRBJ2-1; D not resolved. The germline V and J ends were trimmed by 5 bases and 2 bases, with 14 bases remaining between them. The CDR3 length is 15 residues. CDR1 is SGHDT, CDR2 YYEEEE, per germline. The CDR3 DNA is TGTGCCAGCAGTGAACAGCTTCGGGCCTACAATGAGCAGTTCTTC. Its translation is CASSEQLRAYNEQFF.

The chain employs TRBV28 and TRBJ1-2; no reliable D call. The germline V and J ends were trimmed by 3 bases and 4 bases, with 6 bases remaining between them. Germline V CDR1 and CDR2: MDHEN, SYDVKM. The CDR3 consists of 12 residues. The CDR3, as DNA: TGTGCCAGCAGTTTCTCAATCTATGGCTACACCTTC. Protein sequence: CASSFSIYGYTF.

This rearrangement joins TRBV6-5 to TRBJ2-7, with 7 positions matching TRBD1. The V segment lost 5 bases and the J segment 7 bases; nucleotides outside the gene matches: 5. This CDR3 contains 12 residues. Germline V CDR1 and CDR2: MNHEY, SVGAGI. For the CDR3, the DNA is TGTGCCAGCAGTAGACAGGGTGGGGAGCAGTACTTC. This translates into CASSRQGGEQYF.

The V call is TRBV29-1, the J call TRBJ1-1; 10 nucleotides line up with TRBD1. V gave up 7 bases and J gave up 7 bases; unmatched junction bases: 12. CDR3 length: 14 amino acids. Germline CDR1 is SQVTM and CDR2 is ANQGSEA. For the CDR3, the DNA is TGCAGCGCCACTCCGGGACAGGGGTACGGTGAAGCTTTCTTT. Amino acid sequence: CSATPGQGYGEAFF.

The chain recombines TRBV7-2 with TRBJ1-2; the D gene is possibly TRBD1 (5 bases). The CDR3 is made up of 16 amino acids. V was clipped by 1 base and J by 0 bases, with 12 bases between them. Germline values: CDR1 SGHTA, CDR2 FQGNSA. DNA for the CDR3: TGTGCCAGCAGCTTAGGGGGCCTCGCGGCTAACTATGGCTACACCTTC. As protein: CASSLGGLAANYGYTF.

V gene TRBV19 combines with J gene TRBJ2-1, with D unclear. The CDR3 runs to 12 residues. Trimming cost V 5 bases and J 8 bases, with 10 bases left between them. Germline assignment: CDR1 LNHDA and CDR2 SQIVND (reference sequence). CDR3 sequence (DNA): TGTGCCAGTAGTTTCTGGGGTTATGAGCAGTTCTTC. Translation: CASSFWGYEQFF.

This chain uses TRBV7-2 with TRBJ2-7; possibly TRBD1 or TRBD2 for D (5 bases each). V was clipped by 1 base and J by 3 bases, with 19 bases between them. The CDR3 totals 17 residues. In germline, CDR1 is SGHTA, CDR2 FQGNSA. Written as DNA, the CDR3 is TGTGCCAGCAGCTTAGGAGTGTCCGGGGCAAGGAGCTACGAGCAGTACTTC. Its translation: CASSLGVSGARSYEQYF.

The chain has TRBV18 and TRBJ1-5; D gene unclear. V was shortened by 5 bases and J by 5 bases, with 7 bases between the two germline ends. This CDR3 is built from 12 residues. Looked up from germline, CDR1 is KGHSH and CDR2 is LQKENI. The CDR3 DNA reads as TGTGCCAGCTCAGAGGCAGATCAGCCCCAGCATTTT. The encoded protein is CASSEADQPQHF.

This clone was recorded only once. This chain links TRBV28 with TRBJ2-5; D not certain. Germline lookup yields CDR1 MDHEN and CDR2 SYDVKM. V lost 5 bases and J 4 bases, leaving 11 bases between the germline ends. The CDR3 has 13 amino acids. The CDR3 DNA sequence: TGTGCCAGCAGTGGTCAACCGCGAGAGACCCAGTACTTC. Residues: CASSGQPRETQYF.

The CDR3 is CASQGTDTQYF. As DNA, the CDR3 is TGTGCCAGCCAGGGGACAGATACGCAGTATTTT. The chain uses TRBV2 and TRBJ2-3, with D maybe TRBD1 (6 bases). V was shortened by 8 bases and J by 3 bases, with 6 bases between the two germline ends. CDR3 length: 11 residues. CDR1 and CDR2 (germline): SNHLY, FYNNEI.